The T cell receptor beta chain under discussion was sequenced for a study of blood T cells in healthy people across ages (dated by TCRdb to between 2014 and 2017). With regard to the full study: In model experiments, roughly one uniquely barcoded TCR beta cDNA molecule per two T cells was captured by template switching. Using deep sequencing normalized with unique cDNA molecular identifiers, the study measured how TCR beta repertoire diversity changes with age. The donors were split into four age groups: young (average around 17 years), middle-aged (around 40), aged (roughly 60) and long-lived (approximately 80). To avoid experimental bias, donors of different ages were spread randomly across the sequencing lanes. For two donors (one aged 18 to 29 and one aged 80 or older), the study analyzed two additional independent replicas of 1 million unique cDNA reads from the same blood draw. The paper's findings and limits, for the study overall: Observed TCR beta diversity correlated strongly with the percentage of naive T cells measured by flow cytometry. Estimates of total diversity from one million sequenced T cells were regarded as lower bounds and underestimates. As age increased, observed TCR beta diversity per million T cells dropped in a roughly linear way, and a significant reduction was already evident by age 40. Because donor CMV infection status was unknown, age-related changes in expanded clonotypes were potentially confounded. Compared with the aged group, the long-lived group had more naive CD4+ T cells, fewer expanded clones and increased TCR diversity, suggesting age selection. Since profiling was done on bulk unsorted PBMCs, naive and antigen-experienced compartments could not be conclusively compared.

In regard to this clonotype: Its binding antigen is unknown. Per-base quality was not reported, and no clone a single base away is much larger than it.

Trimming costs V 3 bases and J 8 bases, and their ends lie 11 bases apart. Including the terminal cysteine and phenylalanine, the CDR3 comprises 13 residues. Only CDR3 DNA remains: 39 bases, in frame from the first base. The germline V gene yields KGHSH for CDR1 and LQKENI for CDR2. The donors were under 40 Caucasian individuals from Russia, aged roughly 6 to 100 years, who were systemically healthy. Approximately 9 milliliters of peripheral blood were collected from each donor into EDTA-treated Vacutainer tubes. Ficoll-Paque density-gradient centrifugation was used to isolate PBMCs, with at least 6.5 million obtained per sample. Trizol reagent was used to extract total RNA from the PBMCs, yielding at least 6 micrograms per sample. Naive CD45RAhigh/CD27high T cell percentages were measured by flow cytometry on a PBMC aliquot from every donor. The library was built by means of 5' RACE. Sequencing relied on an Illumina HiSeq 2500. A second about 7 to 11 cycle PCR used a sample-barcoded 5' primer and a J-beta primer mix. A unique molecular identifier was introduced onto each TCR beta cDNA molecule by a template-switch 5' adaptor carrying 12 random nucleotides. At least 2.5 million CDR3-containing paired-end reads were obtained from each sample. First-strand cDNA was synthesized from all RNA with the Mint cDNA synthesis kit, primed by a TRBC-specific oligonucleotide. Following uracil-DNA glycosylase treatment, all cDNA underwent a first 18-cycle PCR with the universal primers M1SS and BC2_uni_R. The authors' analysis ran thus. Each sample was normalized by randomly selecting 1 million high-quality reads, each carrying a distinct molecular identifier. Reads sharing molecular identifiers were discarded rather than binned into consensus sequences. MiTCR, run with a Q25 quality threshold and the strictest error-elimination algorithm, handled CDR3 identification, clonotype clustering and error correction. A nonparametric unseen species model using Euler transformation provided a lower-bound estimate of total TCR beta diversity. In-frame beta chains were kept once TCRdb had trimmed the public reads at Q25 with fastp and called clones with MiXCR. Duplicate CDR3 protein sequences are folded into a single record with the most common DNA and genes. The V and J calls come from TCRdb's annotation, not from the publication. Counted in this sample were some 730,000 distinct CDR3 sequences; about a fifth of them appeared once. Clones ranked in the top ten supply approximately 20% of the sample.

The chain is made from TRBV18 and TRBJ1-3, with no confident D gene call. The clonotype comes from a man in his 70s in good health. The source material was blood. The nucleotides read TGTGCCAGCTCACCCGGGCAGTCGGACACCATATATTTT. Protein translation: CASSPGQSDTIYF.